The 9 T cell receptor beta chains given below trace back to one sample, sequenced in a study of tumor-infiltrating lymphocytes in primary liver carcinoma. Blood RNA came from unsorted whole blood; germline DNA was also extracted. Starting material of about 0.45 ug total RNA yielded TCR beta cDNA via a constant-region primer. Libraries of TCR beta came from three nested multiplex PCR rounds with slightly modified ARM-PCR. With TRBV1-TRBV30 forward primers and a C-beta reverse primer, the first two PCR rounds were run for 10 cycles each. One entry per CDR3 protein results from TCRdb running MiXCR on the multiplex PCR reads. The sample lists 300,000 to 350,000 distinct CDR3 sequences; approximately 64% were seen once. Sequences were obtained from peripheral blood. The receptor set was obtained from a man between 40 and 49 years old with primary liver carcinoma and hepatitis B virus infection.

Remarks on this clonotype: A read error may explain this, as a much larger clone is one base away. The chain recombines TRBV6-1 with TRBJ2-3, with a possible D match to TRBD2 (6 bases). CDR3 size: 19 residues. In germline, CDR1 is MNHNS, CDR2 SASEGT. V lost 2 bases and J 4 bases, leaving 25 bases between the germline ends. CDR3 region: CASSERGSRLSGDADTQYF. The CDR3 nucleotides read TGTGCCAGCAGTGAACGGGGTAGTAGGCTATCGGGAGACGCAGATACGCAGTATTTT.

The chain employs TRBV12-3 or TRBV12-4 and TRBJ2-3; D is perhaps TRBD2 (6 bases). This CDR3 is 12 amino acids long. V lost 3 bases, J lost 14 bases, and 15 bases lay in between. The CDR3 sequence: CASSFSGGTMYF. Here the CDR3 DNA reads TGTGCCAGCAGTTTTAGCGGTGGAACGATGTATTTT.

There are many counts of this clonotype. The chain couples TRBV29-1 to TRBJ1-5; D remains ambiguous. There are 12 residues in the CDR3. V dropped 6 bases and J dropped 5 bases, with 11 bases sitting between them. From germline, CDR1 is SQVTM and CDR2 ANQGSEA. DNA for the CDR3: TGCAGCGTCGGAGATAAGGATCAGCCCCAGCATTTT. It codes for CSVGDKDQPQHF.

This clonotype was seen at least ten times. The J gene is TRBJ1-2, the V gene TRBV29-1; D may be TRBD1 (5 bases). Looked up from germline, CDR1 is SQVTM and CDR2 is ANQGSEA. The CDR3 consists of 12 residues. V lost 2 bases and J 8 bases, leaving 12 bases between the germline ends. The DNA of the CDR3 is TGCAGCGTTGAACTCGGGGCAGGGGGCTACACCTTC. The encoded protein is CSVELGAGGYTF.

On this clonotype: Since a much larger clone is just one base distant, this may be a read error. The chain recombines TRBV4-1 with TRBJ1-5; D unclear. Trimming took off 1 base at V and 11 bases at J, with 18 bases between the two ends. This CDR3 has 15 residues. The V gene's germline CDR1 is MGHRA and CDR2 YSYEKL. This chain's CDR3 is CASSQVVGPRTSQHF. DNA of the CDR3: TGCGCCAGCAGCCAAGTCGTAGGGCCTCGGACGTCCCAGCATTTT.

The genes are TRBV5-1 and TRBJ1-1; perhaps TRBD1 as D (5 bases). The V gene lost 4 bases and the J gene lost 7 bases, with 17 bases spanning the gap. The germline V gene has CDR1 SGHRS and CDR2 YFSETQ. The CDR3 totals 14 residues. CDR3 sequence (DNA): TGCGCCAGCAGCGCCAATGGGGGTTTTGATGAAGCTTTCTTT. It is translated as CASSANGGFDEAFF.

For this clonotype: At one end the junction does not follow the germline gene, possibly because of a read error. The J gene is TRBJ2-7, the V gene TRBV11-2; no definite D call. CDR3 size: 15 residues. CDR1 and CDR2 (germline): SGHAT, FQNNGV. This chain's CDR3 is CDSSAKPPDSSEQYF. The CDR3 DNA reads TGTGACAGCAGCGCCAAACCCCCAGACTCGTCCGAGCAGTACTTC.

Concerning this clonotype itself: The junction does not match germline at one end; this may be a read error. This sequence joins TRBV6-1 and TRBJ2-5; 14 bases are shared with TRBD2. This CDR3 spans 16 amino acids. Germline V lookup: CDR1 MNHNS, CDR2 SASEGT. CDR3 residues: CGSRLAGGAHQETQYF. The CDR3 nucleotides are TGTGGCAGCAGACTAGCGGGAGGGGCCCACCAAGAGACCCAGTACTTC.

The chain uses TRBV4-1 and TRBJ1-3; D uncertain. Germline V gene lookup returns CDR1 MGHRA and CDR2 YSYEKL. The CDR3 runs 13 residues. Trimming removed 3 bases at V and 3 bases at J, with 6 bases between. For the CDR3, the DNA is TGCGCCAGCAGCCACCCGGATGGAAACACCATATATTTT. It yields the protein CASSHPDGNTIYF.